This T cell receptor beta chain was captured in a study of response to subunit inactivated influenza vaccine. This clonotype was detected only a few times. From the RT-PCR reads, TCRdb called clonotypes with MiXCR, one entry per CDR3 protein. The profile shows roughly 790,000 distinct CDR3 sequences, around 20% of them singletons. Trimming removed 0 bases at V and 1 base at J, with 11 bases between. Germline V gives CDR1 LGHDT, CDR2 YNNKEL (reference sequence). The CDR3 length is 16 residues. This chain links TRBV3-1 with TRBJ2-3; D may be TRBD1 or TRBD2 (5 bases each). Sequencing was performed on PBMCs from blood, taken less than 6 days after vaccination. The receptor was isolated from a man aged 45-60 years who received an inactivated influenza vaccine. As DNA, the CDR3 is TGTGCCAGCAGCCAAGATAGAGGGGTCCGCACAGATACGCAGTATTTT. It specifies CASSQDRGVRTDTQYF.